Listed below are T cell receptor beta chains from one sample, sequenced in a study of cytotoxic CD8 clonotypes in ibrutinib-treated CLL. Measured with immunoSEQ multiplex PCR; TCRdb has only the in-frame clones, and not every one. This table has about 120,000 clones, 70% to 90% appearing once. Sequencing was performed on PBMCs, taken after 24 months of ibrutinib treatment. Receptor source: a human donor with chronic lymphocytic leukemia. Each CDR3 is given with its conserved first and last residue. The D gene is left open where the match is weak. Rows give clone size only sometimes, using once, few, many, or a class for an expanded clone.

V,D,size,J,DNA,CDR3
TRBV4-3,TRBD1,.,TRBJ1-4,TGCGCCAGCAGCCAAGATCTCAGAGACAGGGAGGAGAAACTGTTTTTT,CASSQDLRDREEKLFF
TRBV29-1,.,.,TRBJ2-2,TGCAGCGCTTACCGGGAAGGTTCGAACACCGGGGAGCTGTTTTTT,CSAYREGSNTGELFF
TRBV4-1,.,.,TRBJ1-6,TGCGCCAGCAGCCAAGATCGTCGGAGCAGCTCCTATAATTCACCCCTCCACTTT,CASSQDRRSSSYNSPLHF
TRBV28,.,.,TRBJ2-4,TGTGCCAGCAGTTTTCGGGACATTCAGTACTTC,CASSFRDIQYF
TRBV14,.,.,TRBJ2-3,TGTGCCAGCAGCCAAGTTGTAGATACGCAGTATTTT,CASSQVVDTQYF
TRBV4-2,TRBD2,.,TRBJ2-1,TGTGCCAGCAGCCAAGATCTGGCTAGCGGGAGAATTAGGGAGCAGTTCTTC,CASSQDLASGRIREQFF
TRBV6-4,.,medium-sized,TRBJ1-5,TGTGCCAGCAGCGGGAATGACAGGACCAATCAGCCCCAGCATTTT,CASSGNDRTNQPQHF
TRBV5-1,.,.,TRBJ2-7,TGCGCCAGCAGCTTAAGGGCGGCGTACGAGCAGTACTTC,CASSLRAAYEQYF
TRBV9,.,.,TRBJ2-2,TGTGCCAGCGGCCGACTAGTCGCCGGGGAGCTGTTTTTT,CASGRLVAGELFF
TRBV7-9,.,.,TRBJ2-1,TGTGCCAGCAGCTCCCAAGGAGAGTTATTAGGTGAGCAGTTCTTC,CASSSQGELLGEQFF
TRBV2,.,.,TRBJ2-3,TGTGCCAGCAGTATCGGGGCAAGCCCCACAGATACGCAGTATTTT,CASSIGASPTDTQYF
TRBV13,.,once,TRBJ1-1,TGTGCCAGCAGCTTAGTCGGAGGGTCTGAAGCTTTCTTT,CASSLVGGSEAFF
TRBV2,.,.,TRBJ2-7,TGTGCCAGCCGCCGAGGAATCATGTCCGAGCAGTACTTC,CASRRGIMSEQYF
TRBV28,TRBD2,.,TRBJ2-2,TGTGCCACCACCGGGATAGGGAGGGGAGGGACCGGGGAGCTGTTTTTT,CATTGIGRGGTGELFF
TRBV19,.,.,TRBJ1-1,TGTGCCAGTAACCGACGAGGAACTGAAGCTTTCTTT,CASNRRGTEAFF
TRBV19,.,.,TRBJ2-7,TGTGCCAGCAGGGGCTCACTTCCTTACGAGCAGTACTTC,CASRGSLPYEQYF
TRBV28,.,few,TRBJ1-2,TGTGCCAGCAGTTTCGCAGTAGGGTATGGCTACACCTTC,CASSFAVGYGYTF
TRBV6-5,.,.,TRBJ1-2,TGTGCCAGCAGGAGGAACTATGGCTACACCTTC,CASRRNYGYTF
TRBV25-1,.,few,TRBJ2-3,TGTGCCAGCAGTGACAGGGGAGGGACGCAGTATTTT,CASSDRGGTQYF
TRBV29-1,.,.,TRBJ2-5,TGCAGCGTTGAAGGGGGTTCGATTGAAGAGACCCAGTACTTC,CSVEGGSIEETQYF
TRBV6-6,.,.,TRBJ1-3,TGTGCCAGCAGTACTCTTAGGACGGGCGGAAACACCATATATTTT,CASSTLRTGGNTIYF
TRBV7-2,.,.,TRBJ1-1,TGTGCCAGCAGCTTAGAACGTGGGACGGAAGCTTTCTTT,CASSLERGTEAFF
TRBV4-3,.,.,TRBJ1-2,TGCGCCAGCAGCCAAGATAACGGGGGCAGAGGCTACACCTTC,CASSQDNGGRGYTF
TRBV6-5,.,.,TRBJ1-5,TGTGCCAGCAGTTACTCGAGACAGGCGAATCAGCCCCAGCATTTT,CASSYSRQANQPQHF
TRBV6-6,.,.,TRBJ1-4,TGTGCCACCCTCCGGGGATCCAATGAAAAACTGTTTTTT,CATLRGSNEKLFF
TRBV6-5,.,.,TRBJ1-5,TGTGCCAGCAGGAAACAGGGTAGGGGCAATCAGCCCCAGCATTTT,CASRKQGRGNQPQHF
TRBV6-5,TRBD1,.,TRBJ2-7,TGTGCCAGCAGGAATCCAGGGGGCGCCTCCTACGAGCAGTACTTC,CASRNPGGASYEQYF
TRBV5-6,.,.,TRBJ2-2,TGTGCCAGCAGCTTGGCCAACACTAGAACCGGGGAGCTGTTTTTT,CASSLANTRTGELFF
TRBV5-5,TRBD2,.,TRBJ2-1,TGTGCCAGCAGCTTGATGGAGCGGGGACGGTACAATGAGCAGTTCTTC,CASSLMERGRYNEQFF
TRBV7-3,TRBD1,.,TRBJ1-2,TGTGCCAGCAGTCCTACAGGGGGCCCGAATGGCTACACCTTC,CASSPTGGPNGYTF
TRBV29-1,.,.,TRBJ2-5,TGCAGCGTTGAAGGGCAAGGGGAAGAGACCCAGTACTTC,CSVEGQGEETQYF
TRBV11-3,TRBD2,.,TRBJ2-5,TGTGCCAGCAGCCAAGGACTAGCGGAAGAGACCCAGTACTTC,CASSQGLAEETQYF
TRBV6-5,TRBD2,once,TRBJ2-1,TGTGCCAGCAGTTTGACTAGCGGAAGCTCCTACAATGAGCAGTTCTTC,CASSLTSGSSYNEQFF
TRBV14,.,.,TRBJ1-5,TGTGCCAGCAGCCAAACTAACCGGGGACCTCAGCATTTT,CASSQTNRGPQHF
TRBV19,.,once,TRBJ2-3,TGTGCCAGTAGTTTAGCGGATACGCAGTATTTT,CASSLADTQYF
TRBV19,.,.,TRBJ1-2,TGTGCCAGTTACCAGGAGGGCCGAAACTATGGCTACACCTTC,CASYQEGRNYGYTF
TRBV4-1,TRBD1,.,TRBJ2-7,TGCGCCAGCAGCCAAGAATCAGGGGGGACAGGGTTGAGGGAGCAGTACTTC,CASSQESGGTGLREQYF
TRBV7-2,.,.,TRBJ2-7,TGTGCCAGCAGCTTAGCGGAGGGCAGGTACGAGCAGTACTTC,CASSLAEGRYEQYF
TRBV4-2,.,.,TRBJ2-7,TGTGCCAGCAGTCACCTCCCGGGAAGCTCCTACGAGCAGTACTTC,CASSHLPGSSYEQYF
TRBV18,TRBD1,.,TRBJ2-7,TGTGCCAGCTCACCGCAACGACAGGGGGGGGGCTACGAGCAGTACTTC,CASSPQRQGGGYEQYF
TRBV4-1,.,few,TRBJ1-2,TGCGCCAGCAGCCAATCACAGGCTAACTATGGCTACACCTTC,CASSQSQANYGYTF
TRBV19,.,few,TRBJ1-2,TGTGCCAGTAGTCCTACGACAGGTCCCTCCTATGGCTACACCTTC,CASSPTTGPSYGYTF
TRBV2,.,.,TRBJ1-1,TGTGCCTCTACTCCTTCTGACACTGAAGCTTTCTTT,CASTPSDTEAFF
TRBV6-5,.,.,TRBJ2-2,TGTGCCAGCGGCGGGGAGAACACCGGGGAGCTGTTTTTT,CASGGENTGELFF
TRBV28,TRBD2,.,TRBJ2-7,TGTGCCAGCAGTTTTCCTAGCGGGAGTGCGGCCCTGGAGCAGTACTTC,CASSFPSGSAALEQYF
TRBV7-2,.,.,TRBJ2-3,TGTGCCAGCAGCTTTATGGGAGGGGGGGGAAATACGCAGTATTTT,CASSFMGGGGNTQYF
TRBV29-1,.,.,TRBJ2-7,TGCAGCGTTGAATGGCAGGGTCAAGGGAAAGAGCAGTACTTC,CSVEWQGQGKEQYF
TRBV18,.,.,TRBJ1-1,TGTGCCAGCTCACCCGATCAGAACACTGAAGCTTTCTTT,CASSPDQNTEAFF
TRBV9,TRBD1,.,TRBJ1-1,TGTGCCAGCAGCGTCCAAACAGGGGACACTGAAGCTTTCTTT,CASSVQTGDTEAFF